Listed below are T cell receptor beta chains from one sample, sequenced in a study of blood T cell repertoires in COVID-19. Repertoires were generated with immunoSEQ multiplex PCR, while TCRdb's copy carries only in-frame clones and drops some. This table has roughly 150,000 clones, more than 65% appearing once. Material for sequencing was peripheral blood. The receptors were sampled from a man aged 55 to 70 with acute or convalescent COVID-19. CDR3s include the opening cysteine and the closing phenylalanine or tryptophan. A D gene is named only where the DNA matches it firmly. Only part of the rows carry a size: once, few, many, or a class if the clone is expanded.

j_call d_call clone_size v_call cdr3_aa cdr3_nt
TRBJ1-6 TRBD1 - TRBV30 CAWWSGTGDSPLHF TGTGCCTGGTGGTCCGGGACAGGTGACTCACCCCTCCACTTT
TRBJ2-1 - - TRBV19 CASSPGPYNEQFF TGTGCCAGTAGTCCAGGCCCTTACAATGAGCAGTTCTTC
TRBJ2-7 - - TRBV6-1 CASSDDSLPPFYEQYF TGTGCCAGCAGTGACGACAGCCTCCCGCCCTTTTACGAGCAGTACTTC
TRBJ2-2 TRBD1 - TRBV19 CASSIGTGKNTGELFF TGTGCCAGTAGTATCGGGACAGGGAAGAACACCGGGGAGCTGTTTTTT
TRBJ2-5 TRBD2 - TRBV18 CASSPQSGRRETQYF TGTGCCAGCTCACCACAGAGCGGGAGACGCGAGACCCAGTACTTC
TRBJ1-2 - many TRBV18 CASSLTATRQNYGYTF TGTGCCAGCTCACTGACAGCCACCCGACAGAACTATGGCTACACCTTC
TRBJ2-1 TRBD2 - TRBV14 CASSQDLGASGDWGEQFF TGTGCCAGCAGCCAAGATCTCGGGGCTAGCGGCGATTGGGGTGAGCAGTTCTTC
TRBJ2-5 - few TRBV28 CASSLRRAGETQYF TGTGCCAGCAGCCTCCGACGGGCGGGGGAGACCCAGTACTTC
TRBJ2-2 - few TRBV10-3 CAIEAPNTGELFF TGTGCCATCGAGGCACCGAACACCGGGGAGCTGTTTTTT
TRBJ1-4 TRBD1 few TRBV18 CASSPGQSNEKLFF TGTGCCAGCTCACCGGGACAGAGTAATGAAAAACTGTTTTTT
TRBJ1-1 TRBD1 few TRBV18 CASSPFGTGNTEAFF TGTGCCAGCTCACCATTCGGGACAGGGAACACTGAAGCTTTCTTT
TRBJ1-6 - once TRBV5-1 CASSLPSGDNSPLHF TGCGCCAGCAGCTTACCCTCAGGGGATAATTCACCCCTCCACTTT
TRBJ2-1 - - TRBV6-5 CASSFLTQFLNEQFF TGTGCCAGCAGTTTTTTAACACAGTTCTTGAATGAGCAGTTCTTC
TRBJ1-4 - - TRBV10-3 CAITTLGGRLTNEKLFF TGTGCCATCACCACCCTAGGGGGACGCCTAACTAATGAAAAACTGTTTTTT
TRBJ2-3 - - TRBV6-5 CASSYSTAGRDTQYF TGTGCCAGCAGTTACTCGACTGCGGGGAGGGATACGCAGTATTTT
TRBJ2-3 - - TRBV2 CASRQQAQSTDTQYF TGTGCCAGCAGACAACAGGCACAAAGCACAGATACGCAGTATTTT
TRBJ2-7 TRBD2 once TRBV5-1 CASSLDTAGGEQYF TGCGCCAGCAGCTTGGACACAGCGGGAGGCGAGCAGTACTTC
TRBJ2-1 TRBD2 - TRBV7-6 CASSLIYSGRTNEQFF TGTGCCAGCAGCCTGATTTATAGCGGGAGAACAAATGAGCAGTTCTTC
TRBJ1-1 - many TRBV4-1 CASSQRALNTEAFF TGCGCCAGCAGCCAACGAGCTTTAAACACTGAAGCTTTCTTT
TRBJ2-3 TRBD2 - TRBV5-1 CASRTSGSSTDTQYF TGCGCCAGCAGGACTAGCGGGAGTAGCACAGATACGCAGTATTTT
TRBJ2-1 TRBD1 once TRBV4-1 CASSQKDRAYYNEQFF TGCGCCAGCAGCCAAAAAGACAGGGCCTACTACAATGAGCAGTTCTTC
TRBJ2-1 TRBD2 - TRBV5-1 CASSEGLAGGQFF TGCGCCAGCAGCGAAGGACTAGCGGGAGGTCAGTTCTTC
TRBJ2-1 TRBD2 - TRBV5-1 CASSLTSGSVNEQFF TGCGCCAGCAGCTTAACCAGCGGGAGTGTCAATGAGCAGTTCTTC
TRBJ2-1 - - TRBV27 CASSPSFGGNEQFF TGTGCCAGCAGTCCTTCCTTTGGGGGGAATGAGCAGTTCTTC
TRBJ2-5 - - TRBV6-5 CASSPAFTVGQEYF TGTGCCAGCAGTCCTGCCTTTACTGTGGGACAAGAGTACTTC
TRBJ2-7 - once TRBV29-1 CSVDSGFYEQYF TGCAGCGTTGATTCCGGGTTCTACGAGCAGTACTTC
TRBJ1-1 - - TRBV18 CASSRGTKNTEAFF TGTGCCAGCTCACGCGGGACCAAGAACACTGAAGCTTTCTTT
TRBJ2-2 - - TRBV7-9 CASSLSQGNTGELFF TGTGCCAGCAGCTTATCACAGGGGAACACCGGGGAGCTGTTTTTT
TRBJ2-2 - few TRBV6-5 CASRTGTNTGELFF TGTGCCAGCAGAACCGGGACGAACACCGGGGAGCTGTTTTTT
TRBJ2-2 - - TRBV14 CASSPWTANTGELFF TGTGCCAGCAGCCCGTGGACTGCGAACACCGGGGAGCTGTTTTTT
TRBJ2-3 - - TRBV28 CASSFLGGSDTQYF TGTGCCAGCAGTTTCCTCGGCGGTTCAGATACGCAGTATTTT
TRBJ2-2 TRBD2 - TRBV9 CASSVGAGVGGELFF TGTGCCAGCAGCGTAGGTGCGGGAGTAGGGGGGGAGCTGTTTTTT
TRBJ2-3 - - TRBV25-1 CASSDVGGTDTQYF TGTGCCAGCAGTGATGTAGGGGGAACAGATACGCAGTATTTT
TRBJ2-7 TRBD2 few TRBV5-1 CASSSGGSGNYEQYF TGCGCCAGCAGCTCGGGAGGTAGCGGGAACTACGAGCAGTACTTC
TRBJ2-7 TRBD1 - TRBV18 CASSRDRGRPYEQYF TGTGCCAGCTCCAGGGACAGGGGGCGACCCTACGAGCAGTACTTC
TRBJ1-2 - - TRBV3-1/TRBV3-2 CASSQDYRGSNYGYTF TGTGCCAGCAGCCAAGATTATCGGGGATCCAACTATGGCTACACCTTC
TRBJ1-5 - - TRBV7-9 CASSLWGGGGDQPQHF TGTGCCAGCAGCCTCTGGGGGGGCGGAGGGGATCAGCCCCAGCATTTT
TRBJ1-2 - - TRBV28 CASSPWTNNYGYTF TGTGCCAGCAGTCCTTGGACAAATAACTATGGCTACACCTTC
TRBJ1-4 - - TRBV5-1 CASSVQPTATNEKLFF TGCGCCAGCAGCGTTCAACCCACGGCAACTAATGAAAAACTGTTTTTT